Presented here are 28 T cell receptor beta chains from one specimen sequenced in a study of T cell repertoires in cytomegalovirus infection. TCRdb itself ran the reads through MiXCR, one entry per CDR3 protein. The sample has hundreds of thousands of distinct CDR3 sequences; more than 8% are singletons. Sequenced: PBMCs. The receptors derive from a human donor in good health (CMV status not recorded). Some clones in this sample may be carry-over from other donors' samples.

This clonotype was observed a single time. Germline is not matched at one junction end, which may reflect a read error. This chain joins TRBV4-1 and TRBJ2-1, with a tentative D call TRBD1 (5 bases). The CDR3 totals 15 residues. Germline V lookup: CDR1 MGHRA, CDR2 YSYEKL. The CDR3 protein is CASSQDSGLNNEQFF. CDR3 coding DNA: TGTGCCAGCAGCCAAGATTCAGGGCTCAACAATGAGCAGTTCTTC.

This clonotype was seen only a few times. The chain employs TRBV29-1 and TRBJ1-1; a weak D match, TRBD1 (5 bases). Germline V gene lookup returns CDR1 SQVTM and CDR2 ANQGSEA. Trimming shortened V by 4 bases and J by 3 bases, and 9 bases separated the two germline ends. The CDR3 runs to 12 residues. CDR3 protein: CSVVRGDTEAFF. Here the CDR3 DNA reads TGCAGCGTTGTCCGGGGGGACACTGAAGCTTTCTTT.

The chain joins TRBV4-1 to TRBJ1-3; D is ambiguous. CDR1 is MGHRA, CDR2 YSYEKL, per germline. Deletions cut 1 base from V and 3 bases from J, with 13 bases between. The CDR3 is 16 residues long. This CDR3 is CASSQGALSGGNTIYF. The DNA of the CDR3 is TGCGCCAGCAGCCAAGGGGCTCTCTCGGGTGGAAACACCATATATTTT.

The chain links TRBV6-2 or TRBV6-3 to TRBJ1-1, with TRBD1 as a possible D gene (6 bases). The CDR3 contains 15 residues. The V gene's germline CDR1 is MNHEY and CDR2 SVGEGT. V was trimmed by 6 bases and J by 0 bases, leaving 14 bases between them. This CDR3 reads CASSKTGTLNTEAFF. In nucleotides, the CDR3 is TGTGCCAGCAGCAAGACAGGCACTCTGAACACTGAAGCTTTCTTT.

The CDR3 DNA reads as TGTGCCAGCAGCGTAGGGGGGGGAGTAGACATTCAGTACTTC. It yields the protein CASSVGGGVDIQYF. The chain carries TRBV11-2 and TRBJ2-4; TRBD2 might be the D (7 bases). The CDR3 is made up of 14 amino acids. Germline V gene data show CDR1 as SGHAT and CDR2 as FQNNGV. The germline V and J ends were trimmed by 5 bases and 8 bases, with 16 bases remaining between them.

The table lists this clonotype with a few counts. The chain combines TRBV7-3 with TRBJ2-1; 7 bases match TRBD2. This CDR3 comprises 14 residues. V shed 5 bases and J 10 bases; nucleotides not matched to a gene: 11. The germline CDR1 and CDR2 sequences are SGHTA and FQGTGA. The CDR3 nucleotides read TGTGCCAGCAGCCGGCCTTGGGGGGGGGGGGAGCAGTTCTTC. Amino acids: CASSRPWGGGEQFF.

CDR3 in amino acids: CASSLFPVEDYEQYF. CDR3 DNA sequence: TGTGCCAGCAGCCTATTTCCGGTAGAGGACTACGAGCAGTACTTC. This chain joins TRBV7-2 and TRBJ2-7; D is unresolved. The CDR3 length is 15 residues. V was pared by 5 bases and J by 3 bases, with 17 bases between. Germline values: CDR1 SGHTA, CDR2 FQGNSA.

This clonotype was counted a few times. The CDR3 DNA sequence: TGTGCCAGCAGCTTAGAATATAGCGGCTACAATGAGCAGTTCTTC. Amino acids: CASSLEYSGYNEQFF. This chain connects TRBV11-2 to TRBJ2-1; D possibly corresponds to TRBD2 (6 bases). The ends were cut back, 0 bases at V and 3 bases at J, with 9 bases in the middle. The CDR3 has 15 residues. The germline CDR1 and CDR2 sequences are SGHAT and FQNNGV.

The chain links TRBV7-9 to TRBJ1-3; D not resolved. CDR1 and CDR2 from the germline V gene are SEHNR and FQNEAQ (reference sequence). This CDR3 region has 16 residues. With 5 bases removed from V and 0 bases from J, the gap between germline ends came to 14 bases. Here the CDR3 reads CASSPKFRVSGNTIYF. CDR3 in DNA: TGTGCCAGCAGCCCTAAGTTTAGAGTCTCTGGAAACACCATATATTTT.

This clonotype has at least ten counts. J is TRBJ2-1 and V is TRBV7-3, with a possible D match to TRBD2 (6 bases). The germline V gene encodes CDR1 SGHTA and CDR2 FQGTGA. Between the trimmed V and J ends, which lost 8 bases and 9 bases, there was a span of 20 bases. The length of the CDR3 is 14 residues. CDR3 amino acids: CASGFSGPITEQFF. CDR3 DNA: TGTGCCAGCGGATTTAGCGGCCCCATAACTGAGCAGTTCTTC.

This sequence joins TRBV7-2 and TRBJ2-2; maybe TRBD2 (5 bases). CDR3 length: 13 amino acids. The V gene's germline CDR1 is SGHTA and CDR2 FQGNSA. V was trimmed by 5 bases and J by 7 bases, leaving 11 bases between them. The CDR3 region has the DNA TGTGCCAGCAGCCGAGGACTGAACGGGGAGCTGTTTTTT. It translates to CASSRGLNGELFF.

This clonotype was observed at least ten times. The V call is TRBV19, the J call TRBJ1-6; no firm D call. Per germline, CDR1 LNHDA and CDR2 SQIVND (reference sequence). The CDR3 totals 12 residues. The germline V and J ends were trimmed by 5 bases and 14 bases, with 13 bases remaining between them. CDR3 loop: CASSAPGSALHF. In DNA, the CDR3 is TGTGCCAGTAGTGCCCCCGGAAGTGCCCTCCACTTT.

J is TRBJ1-2 and V is TRBV4-1; D ambiguous. The V end lost 5 bases, the J end lost 4 bases, and 8 bases lay between the germline ends. The CDR3 spans 12 residues. CDR1 is MGHRA, CDR2 YSYEKL, per germline. The CDR3 spells CASSGPVYGYTF. DNA for the CDR3: TGCGCCAGCAGCGGACCCGTCTATGGCTACACCTTC.

This clonotype was detected ten times or more. In nucleotides, the CDR3 is TGTGCCAGCAGTTACGCGACTAGCGGGAGTACGGAGACCCAGTACTTC. This translates into CASSYATSGSTETQYF. The V and J genes are TRBV6-2 or TRBV6-3 and TRBJ2-5; TRBD2 matches at 12 bases. Germline values: CDR1 MNHEY, CDR2 SVGEGT. The CDR3 sequence is 16 residues long. V shed 2 bases, J shed 5 bases, and the junction held 6 bases outside the gene matches.

This clonotype appeared a few times. V usage is TRBV20-1 and J usage is TRBJ1-5; D unclear. CDR3 length: 15 amino acids. V lost 2 bases, J lost 4 bases, and 15 bases lay in between. CDR1 DFQATT and CDR2 SNEGSKA come from the germline V gene (reference sequence). The CDR3 DNA follows: TGCAGTGCTAGATCTTCCGGGAACTTAAATCAGCCCCAGCATTTT. As protein: CSARSSGNLNQPQHF.

The chain joins TRBV29-1 to TRBJ2-5, with TRBD1 matching 10 bases. Unmatched junction bases numbered 7, after V lost 7 bases and J lost 5 bases. Germline V gives CDR1 SQVTM, CDR2 ANQGSEA. The CDR3 extends over 13 amino acids. CDR3 in amino acids: CSAGQGSKETQYF. The CDR3 DNA is TGCAGCGCGGGACAGGGGTCCAAGGAGACCCAGTACTTC.

The chain combines TRBV7-2 with TRBJ2-1; TRBD2 matches at 13 bases. V shed 4 bases and J 7 bases; nucleotides not matched to a gene: 7. CDR1 is SGHTA, CDR2 FQGNSA, per germline. The CDR3 spans 16 residues. DNA for the CDR3: TGTGCCAGCAGCTCAAAGACTAGCGGGGGGAGGAATGAGCAGTTCTTC. Translation gives CASSSKTSGGRNEQFF.

The V gene is TRBV7-6, the J gene TRBJ2-5, with D possibly being TRBD1 (5 bases). Germline loops: CDR1 SGHVS, CDR2 FNYEAQ. V dropped 2 bases and J dropped 7 bases, with 14 bases sitting between them. The CDR3 sequence is 14 residues long. DNA for the CDR3: TGTGCCAGCAGCTTACTAGACAGTGTCGGGACCCAGTACTTC. Amino acids: CASSLLDSVGTQYF.

CDR3 nucleotides: TGTGCCAGCAGCTCCAATAGCGGGAGGACCGAGCAGTTCTTC. This encodes CASSSNSGRTEQFF. J is TRBJ2-1 and V is TRBV11-2; 10 positions match TRBD2. J was trimmed by 10 bases and V by 4 bases; bases with no gene match: 7. CDR1 and CDR2 (germline): SGHAT, FQNNGV. The CDR3 is 14 residues long.

This clonotype was recorded many times. This chain links TRBV20-1 with TRBJ1-6; D gene ambiguous. Germline V gives CDR1 DFQATT, CDR2 SNEGSKA (reference sequence). The CDR3 runs to 16 residues. V was shortened by 0 bases and J by 1 base, with 10 bases between the two germline ends. CDR3 sequence (DNA): TGCAGTGCTAGAGATCAGGCCAGGTCCTATAATTCACCCCTCCACTTT. This translates into CSARDQARSYNSPLHF.

This clonotype was observed many times. The CDR3 nucleotides read TGTGCCAGCAGCTTAGCGCCCAGGGGTGGTACACCCCTCCACTTT. Translation gives CASSLAPRGGTPLHF. V is TRBV7-2 and J is TRBJ1-6; TRBD1 is a possible D gene (6 bases). This CDR3 spans 15 amino acids. Between the trimmed V and J ends, which lost 0 bases and 11 bases, there was a span of 14 bases. The germline gives CDR1 SGHTA, CDR2 FQGNSA.

This clonotype appeared many times. The CDR3 is CATSISVGEQYF. The CDR3, as DNA: TGTGCCACCAGCATATCGGTGGGGGAGCAGTACTTC. V usage is TRBV15 and J usage is TRBJ2-7, with unresolved D. CDR3 length: 12 amino acids. Germline values: CDR1 LNHNV, CDR2 YYDKDF (reference sequence). V was shortened by 4 bases and J by 7 bases, with 11 bases between the two germline ends. The full variable domain, with the rest looked up from reference TRBV15 and TRBJ2-7, is DAMVIQNPRYQVTQFGKPVTLSCSQTLNHNVMYWYQQKSSQAPKLLFHYYDKDFNNEADTPDNFQSRRPNTSFCFLDIRSPGLGDTAMYLCATSISVGEQYFGPGTRLTVT.

This clonotype showed up many times. V is TRBV7-2 and J is TRBJ1-1, with unresolved D. There are 15 residues in the CDR3. V was clipped by 6 bases and J by 0 bases, with 14 bases between them. Germline CDR1 SGHTA, CDR2 FQGNSA. CDR3 nucleotide sequence: TGTGCCAGCAGTGAAAACGGGCCGTTGAACACTGAAGCTTTCTTT. Translated: CASSENGPLNTEAFF.

The sample holds many counts of this clonotype. The rearrangement links TRBV7-9 to TRBJ2-5; possibly TRBD2 for D (6 bases). CDR1 is SEHNR, CDR2 FQNEAQ, per germline (reference sequence). Trimming shortened V by 5 bases and J by 2 bases, and 15 bases separated the two germline ends. This CDR3 has 15 residues. The CDR3 bases are TGTGCCAGCAGCACCTCAGGGACTTTACAAGAGACCCAGTACTTC. Translation gives CASSTSGTLQETQYF.

This clonotype appeared many times. The chain combines TRBV6-6 with TRBJ2-7, with D unclear. The germline V and J ends were trimmed by 6 bases and 1 base, with 10 bases remaining between them. Per the germline V gene, CDR1 is MNHNY and CDR2 is SVGAGI (reference sequence). The CDR3 spans 13 residues. The CDR3 sequence is CASRYPASYEQYF. Here the CDR3 DNA reads TGTGCCAGCAGGTACCCGGCTTCCTACGAGCAGTACTTC.

This clonotype was recorded many times. This rearrangement joins TRBV7-2 to TRBJ2-3; 12 nucleotides match TRBD2. In germline, CDR1 is SGHTA, CDR2 FQGNSA. Unmatched junction bases numbered 7, after V lost 4 bases and J lost 2 bases. The CDR3 has 17 amino acids. The CDR3 region is CASSSGLAGTDTDTQYF. DNA of the CDR3: TGTGCCAGCAGCTCCGGACTAGCGGGGACTGACACAGATACGCAGTATTTT.

This clonotype was counted many times. This chain links TRBV11-2 with TRBJ2-7; maybe TRBD1 (6 bases). Germline lookup yields CDR1 SGHAT and CDR2 FQNNGV. Deletions cut 1 base from V and 6 bases from J, with 16 bases between. This CDR3 has 15 amino acids. CDR3 in DNA: TGTGCCAGCAGCTTAGTGGGGGCCCTAGGCTCCGAGCAGTACTTC. Translation: CASSLVGALGSEQYF. The full variable domain, with the rest looked up from reference TRBV11-2 and TRBJ2-7, is EAGVAQSPRYKIIEKRQSVAFWCNPISGHATLYWYQQILGQGPKLLIQFQNNGVVDDSQLPKDRFSAERLKGVDSTLKIQPAKLEDSAVYLCASSLVGALGSEQYFGPGTRLTVT.

In its sample, this clonotype was seen a few times. The chain joins TRBV6-5 to TRBJ1-6; tentatively, D is TRBD1 (6 bases). This CDR3 spans 16 amino acids. The V and J ends lost 5 bases and 2 bases respectively, with 13 bases between them. Germline CDR1 reads MNHEY; CDR2 reads SVGAGI. This CDR3 is CASSPGGGAYNSPLHF. CDR3 sequence (DNA): TGTGCCAGCAGTCCAGGCGGGGGCGCCTATAATTCACCCCTCCACTTT.